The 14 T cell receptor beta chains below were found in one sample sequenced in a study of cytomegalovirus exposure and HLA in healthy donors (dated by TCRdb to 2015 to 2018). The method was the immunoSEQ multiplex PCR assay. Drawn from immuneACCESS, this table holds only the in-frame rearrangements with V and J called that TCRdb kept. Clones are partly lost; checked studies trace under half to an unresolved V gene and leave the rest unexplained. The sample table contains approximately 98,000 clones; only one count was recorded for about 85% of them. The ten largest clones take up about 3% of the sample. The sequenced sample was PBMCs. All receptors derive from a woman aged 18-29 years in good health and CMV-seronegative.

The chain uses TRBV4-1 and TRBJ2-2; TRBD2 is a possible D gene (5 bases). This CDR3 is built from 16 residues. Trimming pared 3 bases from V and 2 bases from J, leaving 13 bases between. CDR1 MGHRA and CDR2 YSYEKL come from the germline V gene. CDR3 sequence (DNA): TGCGCCAGCAGCCAGCATGAGCGGAGTAACACCGGGGAGCTGTTTTTT. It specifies CASSQHERSNTGELFF.

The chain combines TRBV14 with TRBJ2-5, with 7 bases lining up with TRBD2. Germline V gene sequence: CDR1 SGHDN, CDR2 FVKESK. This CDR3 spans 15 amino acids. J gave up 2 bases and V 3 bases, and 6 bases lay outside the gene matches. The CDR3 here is CASSHQTSPQETQYF. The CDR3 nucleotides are TGTGCCAGCAGCCACCAGACTAGCCCTCAAGAGACCCAGTACTTC.

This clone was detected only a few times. The CDR3 coding sequence is TGTGCCAGCAGCCTCTTGAACACTGAAGCTTTCTTT. The encoded protein is CASSLLNTEAFF. The chain has TRBV7-9 and TRBJ1-1, with unresolved D. The germline CDR1 and CDR2 sequences are SEHNR and FQNEAQ (reference sequence). V lost 5 bases and J 0 bases, leaving 4 bases between the germline ends. This CDR3 region has 12 residues.

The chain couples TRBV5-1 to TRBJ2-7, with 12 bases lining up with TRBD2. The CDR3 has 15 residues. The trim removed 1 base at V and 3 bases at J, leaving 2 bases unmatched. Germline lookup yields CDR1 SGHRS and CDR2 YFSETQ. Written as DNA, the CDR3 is TGCGCCAGCAGCTTGCAACTAGCGGGGGGCTACGAGCAGTACTTC. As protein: CASSLQLAGGYEQYF.

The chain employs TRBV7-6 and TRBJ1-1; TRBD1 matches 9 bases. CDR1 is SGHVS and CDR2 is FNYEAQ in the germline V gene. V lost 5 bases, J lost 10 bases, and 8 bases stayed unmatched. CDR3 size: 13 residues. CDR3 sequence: CASSLGQGRGAFF. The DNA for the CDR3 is TGTGCCAGCAGCCTCGGACAGGGGCGCGGAGCTTTCTTT.

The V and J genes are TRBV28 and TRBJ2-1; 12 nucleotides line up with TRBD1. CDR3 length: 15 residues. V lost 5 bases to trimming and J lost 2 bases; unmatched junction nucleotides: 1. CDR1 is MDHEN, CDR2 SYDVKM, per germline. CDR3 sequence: CASSRDRGPYNEQFF. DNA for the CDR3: TGTGCCAGCAGTAGGGACAGGGGGCCCTACAATGAGCAGTTCTTC. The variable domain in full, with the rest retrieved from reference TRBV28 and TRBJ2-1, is DVKVTQSSRYLVKRTGEKVFLECVQDMDHENMFWYRQDPGLGLRLIYFSYDVKMKEKGDIPEGYSVSREKKERFSLILESASTNQTSMYLCASSRDRGPYNEQFFGPGTRLTVL.

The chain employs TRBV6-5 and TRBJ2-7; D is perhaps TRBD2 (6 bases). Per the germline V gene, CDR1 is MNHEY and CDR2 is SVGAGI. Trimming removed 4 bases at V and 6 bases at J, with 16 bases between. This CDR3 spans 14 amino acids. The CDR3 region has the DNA TGTGCCAGCAGTTTCGGACCGACGGGACTCGAGCAGTACTTC. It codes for CASSFGPTGLEQYF.

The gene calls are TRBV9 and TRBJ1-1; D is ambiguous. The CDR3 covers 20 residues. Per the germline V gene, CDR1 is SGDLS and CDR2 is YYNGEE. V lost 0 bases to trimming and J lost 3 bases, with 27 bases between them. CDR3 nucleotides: TGTGCCAGCAGCGTAGATGGATTTTTAAGGTCGGAGAGGTTGGACACTGAAGCTTTCTTT. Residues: CASSVDGFLRSERLDTEAFF.

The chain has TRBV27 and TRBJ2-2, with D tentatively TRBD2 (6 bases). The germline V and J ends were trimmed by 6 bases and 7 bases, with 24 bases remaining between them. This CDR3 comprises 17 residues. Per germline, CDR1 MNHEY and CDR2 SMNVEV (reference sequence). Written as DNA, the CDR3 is TGTGCCAGCAGCCAAGGGGACTTCACCGGAACGGGCGGGGAGCTGTTTTTT. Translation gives CASSQGDFTGTGGELFF.

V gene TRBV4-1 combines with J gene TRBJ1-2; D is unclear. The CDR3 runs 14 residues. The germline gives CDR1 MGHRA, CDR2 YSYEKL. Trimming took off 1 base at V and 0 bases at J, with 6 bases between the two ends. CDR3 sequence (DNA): TGCGCCAGCAGCCAAGGGAGAGCTAACTATGGCTACACCTTC. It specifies CASSQGRANYGYTF.

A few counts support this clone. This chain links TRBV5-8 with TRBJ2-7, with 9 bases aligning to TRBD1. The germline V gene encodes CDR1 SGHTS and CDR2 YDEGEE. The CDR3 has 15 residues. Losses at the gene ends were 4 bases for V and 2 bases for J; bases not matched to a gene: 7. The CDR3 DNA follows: TGTGCCAGCAGCATATGGACAGGGGTAACCTACGAGCAGTACTTC. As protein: CASSIWTGVTYEQYF.

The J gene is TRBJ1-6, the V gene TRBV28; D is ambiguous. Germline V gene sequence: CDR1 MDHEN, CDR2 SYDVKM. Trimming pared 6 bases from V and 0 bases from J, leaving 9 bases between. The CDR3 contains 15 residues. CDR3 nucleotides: TGTGCCAGCAGCTCCCTGAGCTCCTATAATTCACCCCTCCACTTT. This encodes CASSSLSSYNSPLHF.

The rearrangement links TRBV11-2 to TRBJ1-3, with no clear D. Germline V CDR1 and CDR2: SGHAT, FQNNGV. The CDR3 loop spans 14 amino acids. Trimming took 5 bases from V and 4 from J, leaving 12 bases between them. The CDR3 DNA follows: TGTGCCAGCAGCCTCCGAGACACGGGAAACACCATATATTTT. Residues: CASSLRDTGNTIYF.

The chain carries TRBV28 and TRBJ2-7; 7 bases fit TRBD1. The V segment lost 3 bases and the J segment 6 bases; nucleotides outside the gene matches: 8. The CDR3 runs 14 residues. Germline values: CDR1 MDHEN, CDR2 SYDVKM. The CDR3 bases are TGTGCCAGCAGTTTTCGGGGACAGCCCGGCGAGCAGTACTTC. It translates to CASSFRGQPGEQYF.